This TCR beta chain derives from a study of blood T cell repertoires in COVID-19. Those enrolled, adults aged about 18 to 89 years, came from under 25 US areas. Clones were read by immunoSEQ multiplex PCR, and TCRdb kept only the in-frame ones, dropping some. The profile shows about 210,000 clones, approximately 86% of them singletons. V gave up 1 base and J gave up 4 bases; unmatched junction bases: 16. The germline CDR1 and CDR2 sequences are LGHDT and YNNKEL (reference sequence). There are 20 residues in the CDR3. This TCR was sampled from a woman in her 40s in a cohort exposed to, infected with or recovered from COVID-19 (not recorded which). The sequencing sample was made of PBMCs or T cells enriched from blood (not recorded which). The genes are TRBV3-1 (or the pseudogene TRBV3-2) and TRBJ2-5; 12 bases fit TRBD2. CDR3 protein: CASSQGPPGLAGWAGETQYF. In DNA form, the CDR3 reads TGTGCCAGCAGCCAAGGGCCCCCGGGACTAGCGGGTTGGGCGGGAGAGACCCAGTACTTC.